This T cell receptor beta chain was captured by sequencing in a study of CD8+CD57+ T cells in acquired aplastic anemia. Turning to the study itself: Healthy donor sequencing depth: 10 million to 10.8 million CD4+, 11 million to 13 million CD8+ reads. Study findings and constraints: Found in both controls and patients were fewer than 35 CD8+ CDR3 sequences. Patients versus controls showed no significant CD8+ Simpson's diversity difference.

As concerns this clonotype: Its specificity is not known.

The germline CDR1 and CDR2 sequences are SQVTM and ANQGSEA. The CDR3 consists of 13 residues. V was cut by 7 bases and J by 4 bases, with 16 bases left in between. It was genomic DNA that served as the template for profiling TCR beta VDJ and CDR3. Each CDR3 protein is one row after TCRdb ran MiXCR on the reads. The data show approximately 130,000 distinct CDR3 sequences, 41% seen once. The V call is TRBV29-1, the J call TRBJ1-1; D might be TRBD1 (6 bases). This TCR derives from a human donor in good health, serving as a control. Source material: sorted CD4+, CD8+, or CD8+CD57+ T cells (not recorded which) from PBMCs. The DNA for the CDR3 is TGCAGCGCCTCGTGGACAGAGGGCACTGAAGCTTTCTTT. It encodes CSASWTEGTEAFF. Full variable domain (outside the CDR3, taken from reference TRBV29-1 and TRBJ1-1): SAVISQKPSRDICQRGTSLTIQCQVDSQVTMMFWYRQQPGQSLTLIATANQGSEATYESGFVIDKFPISRPNLTFSTLTVSNMSPEDSSIYLCSASWTEGTEAFFGQGTRLTVV.